The T cell receptor (beta chain) under discussion was sequenced for a study of blood T cell repertoires in COVID-19. The method was immunoSEQ multiplex PCR; TCRdb's version includes in-frame clones alone and lacks a portion of them. The table lists 150,000 to 200,000 clones, 70% to 90% of them singletons. The CDR3 loop spans 15 amino acids. Trimming removed 2 bases from V and 9 bases from J; junction bases left unmatched: 3. Per the germline V gene, CDR1 is ENHRY and CDR2 is SYGVKD. J is TRBJ1-6 and V is TRBV10-3; 11 nucleotides line up with TRBD1. The origin of this receptor is a woman in her sixties or seventies with acute or convalescent COVID-19. The sequenced sample was peripheral blood. In DNA form, the CDR3 reads TGTGCCATCAGTGAGACGGGGACAGGGGGTTCACCCCTCCACTTT. Its protein is CAISETGTGGSPLHF.